The T cell receptor (beta chain) described here comes from a study of T-cell reconstitution after alpha-beta-depleted transplantation in children. For TCRbeta, the library was prepared with unique molecular identifiers. TCRdb re-called the PCR reads through MiXCR, storing one row per CDR3 protein. The repertoire holds approximately 590,000 distinct CDR3 sequences, with about 10% as singletons. Germline V gives CDR1 SEHNR, CDR2 FQNEAQ (reference sequence). CDR3 length equals 16 residues. Trimming left V 5 bases short and J 4 bases short, with 20 bases between. The sequence was collected from a human donor who donated a stem cell graft to a child with acute myeloid leukemia. This specimen consisted of PBMCs from the stem cell graft donor, obtained from the stem cell graft. The rearrangement links TRBV7-9 to TRBJ2-5, with D unclear. CDR3 DNA: TGTGCCAGCAGCCCCAGTATGGGAACCGGCGGAGAGACCCAGTACTTC. The encoded protein is CASSPSMGTGGETQYF. The whole variable domain, filled in from reference TRBV7-9 and TRBJ2-5, reads DTGVSQNPRHKITKRGQNVTFRCDPISEHNRLYWYRQTLGQGPEFLTYFQNEAQLEKSRLLSDRFSAERPKGSFSTLEIQRTEQGDSAMYLCASSPSMGTGGETQYFGPGTRLLVL.